These 31 T cell receptor beta chains originate from one sample sequenced in a study of cytomegalovirus exposure and HLA in healthy donors. 60 Vbeta and 13 Jbeta primers were used in PCR. Data came from immunoSEQ multiplex PCR; TCRdb stores just in-frame clones and leaves some out. The table shows about 110,000 clones, with 80% to 85% occurring only once. The sample was PBMCs. All receptors derive from a man aged 25 to 45 in good health and CMV-seropositive.

The genes are TRBV5-1 and TRBJ1-2, with 8 bases matching TRBD1. The CDR3 spans 16 residues. V lost 4 bases to trimming and J lost 3 bases; unmatched junction nucleotides: 11. Germline loops: CDR1 SGHRS, CDR2 YFSETQ. DNA of the CDR3: TGCGCCAGCAGCCGCCTCGGTGGCAGGGGGCACTATGGCTACACCTTC. Its translation: CASSRLGGRGHYGYTF.

This rearrangement joins TRBV5-1 to TRBJ2-5; no reliable D call. Trimming removed 3 bases at V and 1 base at J, with 16 bases between. The CDR3 length is 16 residues. Germline values: CDR1 SGHRS, CDR2 YFSETQ. The CDR3 DNA sequence: TGCGCCAGCAGCTCCGACCTGGCGGAATTCCAAGAGACCCAGTACTTC. It codes for CASSSDLAEFQETQYF.

The chain has TRBV2 and TRBJ1-2; TRBD1 matches at 12 bases. Unmatched junction bases numbered 10, after V lost 6 bases and J lost 8 bases. Germline CDR1 is SNHLY and CDR2 is FYNNEI. The CDR3 length is 15 residues. The CDR3 bases are TGTGCCAGCAGCATCGTCGGGACAGGGGGCTACGGCTACACCTTC. Protein: CASSIVGTGGYGYTF.

The V call is TRBV6-1, the J call TRBJ2-3, with TRBD1 as a possible D gene (6 bases). This CDR3 comprises 17 residues. The V end was cut by 1 base, the J end by 4 bases, with 18 bases between. Germline values: CDR1 MNHNS, CDR2 SASEGT. CDR3 residues: CASSEDRGRGSADTQYF. For the CDR3, the DNA is TGTGCCAGCAGTGAAGATAGGGGCAGGGGATCAGCAGATACGCAGTATTTT.

In DNA form, the CDR3 reads TGTGCCAGCGTGATTGGACTAGCCTCCTACAATGAGCAGTTCTTC. Translated: CASVIGLASYNEQFF. The chain joins TRBV6-1 to TRBJ2-1; TRBD2 matches 8 bases. Germline V gives CDR1 MNHNS, CDR2 SASEGT. CDR3 length: 15 amino acids. Losses at the gene ends were 8 bases for V and 0 bases for J; bases not matched to a gene: 6.

The rearrangement joins TRBV7-9 to TRBJ1-2; D not resolved. The CDR3 is 13 amino acids. The germline gives CDR1 SEHNR, CDR2 FQNEAQ (reference sequence). V dropped 4 bases and J dropped 4 bases, with 10 bases sitting between them. CDR3 in DNA: TGTGCCAGCAGCTCCGCAGTCTTCTATGGCTACACCTTC. This gives the protein CASSSAVFYGYTF.

This clone occurred once. This sample includes further DNA sequences coding for the same CDR3. The J gene is TRBJ1-1, the V gene TRBV19; D ambiguous. Germline CDR1 LNHDA, CDR2 SQIVND (reference sequence). Trimming took off 0 bases at V and 1 base at J, with 6 bases between the two ends. CDR3 size: 14 residues. This CDR3 reads CASSIDSWNTEAFF. CDR3 bases: TGTGCCAGTAGTATAGACAGTTGGAACACTGAAGCTTTCTTT. Based on the CDR3 plus reference TRBV19 and TRBJ1-1, the full variable domain is DGGITQSPKYLFRKEGQNVTLSCEQNLNHDAMYWYRQDPGQGLRLIYYSQIVNDFQKGDIAEGYSVSREKKESFPLTVTSAQKNPTAFYLCASSIDSWNTEAFFGQGTRLTVV.

The chain carries TRBV6-6 and TRBJ2-1; the D is unclear. The V gene lost 6 bases and the J gene lost 4 bases, with 4 bases spanning the gap. Germline assignment: CDR1 MNHNY and CDR2 SVGAGI (reference sequence). The CDR3 spans 11 residues. The CDR3 protein is CASSRYNEQFF. The CDR3 DNA sequence: TGTGCCAGCAGCCGGTACAATGAGCAGTTCTTC.

Of note for this clone: Mismatch with germline at one junction end may stem from a read error. The V gene is TRBV5-4, the J gene TRBJ1-2; D is ambiguous. This CDR3 has 15 residues. From germline, CDR1 is SGHNT and CDR2 YYREEE (reference sequence). DNA for the CDR3: TGTGCCAGCAGCTTGAGTCGCATTACTAACTATGACTACACCTTC. Encoded protein: CASSLSRITNYDYTF.

This chain links TRBV5-6 with TRBJ2-2; a weak D match, TRBD1 (6 bases). With 2 bases removed from V and 5 bases from J, the gap between germline ends came to 10 bases. From germline, CDR1 is SGHDT and CDR2 YYEEEE. The CDR3 has 14 amino acids. DNA of the CDR3: TGTGCCAGCAGCTTACAGGGCCCTACCGGGGAGCTGTTTTTT. Amino acid sequence: CASSLQGPTGELFF.

The V gene is TRBV5-6, the J gene TRBJ2-5; D remains unclear. The germline V gene encodes CDR1 SGHDT and CDR2 YYEEEE. CDR3 length equals 15 residues. With 0 bases removed from V and 2 bases from J, the gap between germline ends came to 11 bases. CDR3 coding DNA: TGTGCCAGCAGCTTGGAAGAGTATGTTCAAGAGACCCAGTACTTC. Amino acids: CASSLEEYVQETQYF.

The chain carries TRBV7-8 and TRBJ2-7; no reliable D call. CDR3 length: 12 residues. Per the germline V gene, CDR1 is SGHVS and CDR2 is FQNEAQ. V was shortened by 5 bases and J by 4 bases, with 9 bases between the two germline ends. CDR3 sequence reads: CASSKNGYEQYV. In nucleotides, the CDR3 is TGTGCCAGCAGCAAGAACGGGTACGAGCAGTACGTC.

V gene TRBV19 combines with J gene TRBJ2-7; 12 bases match TRBD2. The V and J ends lost 4 bases and 5 bases, in that order; junction bases with no gene match: 12. Germline V CDR1 and CDR2: LNHDA, SQIVND (reference sequence). The CDR3 runs to 17 residues. The CDR3, as DNA: TGTGCCAGTAGTAGAAGGACTAGCGGGGATGGGGCCGACGAGCAGTACTTC. Its protein is CASSRRTSGDGADEQYF.

The chain recombines TRBV29-1 with TRBJ2-7; D remains ambiguous. Germline V gene data show CDR1 as SQVTM and CDR2 as ANQGSEA. There are 11 residues in the CDR3. Between the trimmed V and J ends, which lost 7 bases and 0 bases, there was a span of 7 bases. CDR3 DNA: TGCAGCGCCTCAGTCTCCTACGAGCAGTACTTC. It is translated as CSASVSYEQYF.

The chain recombines TRBV2 with TRBJ2-1, with D possibly being TRBD2 (6 bases). Germline V gene data show CDR1 as SNHLY and CDR2 as FYNNEI. With 8 bases removed from V and 10 bases from J, the gap between germline ends came to 15 bases. There are 12 residues in the CDR3. DNA for the CDR3: TGTGCCAGCGGGTGGGAGGAGATGGAGCAGTTCTTC. This encodes CASGWEEMEQFF.

The rearrangement uses TRBV6-5 and TRBJ2-2; D uncertain. Germline CDR1 is MNHEY and CDR2 is SVGAGI. V was shortened by 5 bases and J by 3 bases, with 4 bases between the two germline ends. The CDR3 consists of 12 residues. The CDR3 reads CASSPDTGELFF. In nucleotides, the CDR3 is TGTGCCAGCAGTCCCGACACCGGGGAGCTGTTTTTT.

V usage is TRBV29-1 and J usage is TRBJ1-4, with D maybe TRBD1 (6 bases). This CDR3 comprises 14 residues. The germline gives CDR1 SQVTM, CDR2 ANQGSEA. V shed 4 bases and J shed 7 bases, with 16 bases lying between them. The DNA of the CDR3 is TGCAGCGTTGGGGGGGGGTCAGGGGCTGAAAAACTGTTTTTT. It codes for CSVGGGSGAEKLFF.

The V and J genes are TRBV5-1 and TRBJ2-1; TRBD2 agrees at 11 bases. The trim removed 5 bases at V and 3 bases at J, leaving 1 base unmatched. This CDR3 has 14 residues. Germline-derived CDR1 and CDR2 are SGHRS and YFSETQ. CDR3: CASRGLAVYNEQFF. The DNA of the CDR3 is TGCGCCAGCAGGGGACTAGCGGTCTACAATGAGCAGTTCTTC.

This clone has just a few counts. The V gene is TRBV6-1, the J gene TRBJ1-5, with 10 bases matching TRBD1. The CDR3 loop spans 14 amino acids. Germline CDR1 and CDR2: MNHNS and SASEGT. Trimming took 5 bases from V and 10 from J; bases not matched to a gene: 8. CDR3: CASSLIGTGVPQHF. In DNA, the CDR3 is TGTGCCAGCAGTTTAATTGGGACAGGGGTCCCCCAGCATTTT.

The genes are TRBV6-6 and TRBJ2-4; weak D call: TRBD1 (5 bases). V gave up 2 bases and J gave up 0 bases, with 11 bases separating them. This CDR3 has 16 residues. Per the germline V gene, CDR1 is MNHNY and CDR2 is SVGAGI (reference sequence). CDR3 loop: CASSYIDRLAKNIQYF. The CDR3, as DNA: TGTGCCAGCAGTTACATAGACAGATTAGCCAAAAACATTCAGTACTTC.

This sequence joins TRBV6-6 and TRBJ2-3; TRBD2 is a possible D gene (7 bases). Trimming cost V 5 bases and J 5 bases, with 17 bases left between them. Per germline, CDR1 MNHNY and CDR2 SVGAGI (reference sequence). CDR3 size: 15 residues. The chain's CDR3 is CASSRGLGGIDTQYF. DNA for the CDR3: TGTGCCAGCAGTCGCGGACTAGGGGGGATAGATACGCAGTATTTT.

The chain uses TRBV6-4 and TRBJ2-3; 14 bases are a match to TRBD2. Germline CDR1 reads MRHNA; CDR2 reads SNTAGT. Trimming removed 0 bases from V and 1 base from J; junction bases left unmatched: 0. The CDR3 loop spans 17 amino acids. The CDR3 spells CASSDSTSGGGTDTQYF. CDR3 coding DNA: TGTGCCAGCAGTGACTCGACTAGCGGGGGGGGCACAGATACGCAGTATTTT.

The chain uses TRBV7-3 and TRBJ2-5; 13 positions match TRBD2. The CDR3 covers 14 residues. Per the germline V gene, CDR1 is SGHTA and CDR2 is FQGTGA. V lost 5 bases and J lost 7; bases outside the gene matches: 4. The CDR3 coding sequence is TGTGCCAGCAGCAGAACTAGCGGGGGGGGGACCCAGTACTTC. Translating it yields CASSRTSGGGTQYF.

The CDR3 DNA sequence: TGTGCCAGCAGCCACAGGGGTCGGACGAACACTGAAGCTTTCTTT. Translation: CASSHRGRTNTEAFF. V and J are TRBV14 and TRBJ1-1; a possible D gene is TRBD1 (6 bases). The length of the CDR3 is 15 residues. Germline CDR1 and CDR2: SGHDN and FVKESK. V was pared by 3 bases and J by 1 base, with 12 bases between.

The chain links TRBV4-1 to TRBJ2-1, with D perhaps TRBD1 (6 bases). V gave up 4 bases and J gave up 3 bases, with 16 bases separating them. The CDR3 length is 16 residues. The germline V gene encodes CDR1 MGHRA and CDR2 YSYEKL. CDR3 bases: TGCGCCAGCAGCCTCCGACTCCAGGGGAGCTACAATGAGCAGTTCTTC. This sequence encodes CASSLRLQGSYNEQFF.

This chain links TRBV7-3 with TRBJ2-2, with 13 bases lining up with TRBD2. CDR3 length: 16 amino acids. CDR1 SGHTA and CDR2 FQGTGA come from the germline V gene. Losses at the gene ends were 5 bases for V and 5 bases for J; bases not matched to a gene: 5. CDR3 DNA: TGTGCCAGCAGCCGACTAGCGGGGGGAGGAACCGGGGAGCTGTTTTTT. Translating gives CASSRLAGGGTGELFF.

CDR3 in amino acids: CASTRSGEREQYF. The CDR3 bases are TGTGCCAGCACCAGGTCCGGAGAGCGGGAGCAGTACTTC. The chain couples TRBV2 to TRBJ2-7; D might be TRBD2 (5 bases). CDR1 SNHLY and CDR2 FYNNEI come from the germline V gene. This CDR3 comprises 13 residues. The ends were cut back, 7 bases at V and 7 bases at J, with 17 bases in the middle.

This clone was seen once. DNA of the CDR3: TGTGCCAGCAGCCTAATTGCGGGAGCGGAAGCTTTCTTT. It specifies CASSLIAGAEAFF. The chain links TRBV11-2 to TRBJ1-1; no firm D call. The CDR3 runs 13 residues. The V end lost 5 bases, the J end lost 8 bases, and 15 bases lay between the germline ends. CDR1 is SGHAT and CDR2 is FQNNGV in the germline V gene.

The chain combines TRBV9 with TRBJ2-2; D gene ambiguous. Trimming cost V 3 bases and J 6 bases, with 15 bases left between them. From germline, CDR1 is SGDLS and CDR2 YYNGEE. The CDR3 consists of 15 residues. This CDR3 reads CASSGHPLGAGELFF. The CDR3 DNA reads as TGTGCCAGCAGCGGACATCCACTGGGCGCCGGGGAGCTGTTTTTT.

This chain connects TRBV28 to TRBJ2-7, with TRBD1 matching over 9 bases. Per the germline V gene, CDR1 is MDHEN and CDR2 is SYDVKM. With V trimmed by 4 bases and J by 12 bases, 7 bases remained unmatched. The CDR3 totals 12 residues. CDR3: CASSSGDRERYF. For the CDR3, the DNA is TGTGCCAGCAGTTCGGGGGACAGGGAACGGTACTTC.

The V call is TRBV5-4, the J call TRBJ1-6, with 7 nucleotides matching TRBD1. Germline V gene data show CDR1 as SGHNT and CDR2 as YYREEE (reference sequence). Unmatched junction bases numbered 8, after V lost 4 bases and J lost 4 bases. The CDR3 is 16 residues long. The CDR3: CASSSLQGYYNSPLHF. The CDR3 nucleotides are TGTGCCAGCAGCAGCTTACAGGGGTATTATAATTCACCCCTCCACTTT.